The clone carrying this T cell receptor beta chain was detected once. Other DNA sequences in the same sample also yield this CDR3. Assay: immunoSEQ multiplex PCR; the TCRdb copy retains only in-frame clones and omits some. The sample consists of 2.5 million or so clones, approximately 90% of them appearing once. These data belong to a study of shared clonotypes between healthy human individuals. Germline V gene sequence: CDR1 SGHAT, CDR2 FQNNGV. The CDR3 consists of 13 residues. V lost 3 bases and J 1 base, leaving 7 bases between the germline ends. This clonotype was sampled from a man in his late teens or twenties in good health. Source material: naive CD4+ T cells sorted from blood. Specified subset: CD45RA+ positively selected. V is TRBV11-2 and J is TRBJ2-7; perhaps TRBD2 as D (6 bases). In DNA, the CDR3 is TGTGCCAGCAGCTTTGGAGGGTCCTACGAGCAGTACTTC. Translation: CASSFGGSYEQYF.